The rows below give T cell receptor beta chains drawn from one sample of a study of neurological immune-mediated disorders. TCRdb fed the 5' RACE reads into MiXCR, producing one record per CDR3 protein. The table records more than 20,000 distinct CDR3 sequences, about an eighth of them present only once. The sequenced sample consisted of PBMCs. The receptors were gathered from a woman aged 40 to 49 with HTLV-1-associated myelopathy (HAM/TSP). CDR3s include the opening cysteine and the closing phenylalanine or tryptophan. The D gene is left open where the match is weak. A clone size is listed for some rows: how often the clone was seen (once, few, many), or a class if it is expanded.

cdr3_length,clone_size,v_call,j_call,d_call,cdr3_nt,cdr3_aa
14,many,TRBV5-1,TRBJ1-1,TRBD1,TGCGCCAGCAGCGCCACACAGGGGTGGACTGAAGCTTTCTTT,CASSATQGWTEAFF
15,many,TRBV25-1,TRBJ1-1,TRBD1,TGTGCCAGCAGTGCCTCCACAGGGGAGGGAACTGAAGCTTTCTTT,CASSASTGEGTEAFF
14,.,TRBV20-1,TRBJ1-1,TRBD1,TGCAGTGCTAGGGGACTGACAGGGACGCCCGAAGCTTTCTTT,CSARGLTGTPEAFF
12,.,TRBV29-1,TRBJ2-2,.,TGCGTCGTTGAACCCAACACCGGGGAGCTGTTTTTT,CVVEPNTGELFF
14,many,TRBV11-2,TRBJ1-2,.,TGTGCCAGCAGCCTTACACAGGGAAGCTATGGCTACACCTTC,CASSLTQGSYGYTF
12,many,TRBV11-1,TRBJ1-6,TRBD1,TGTGCCAGCCAGGGGGTAAATTCACCCCTCCACTTT,CASQGVNSPLHF
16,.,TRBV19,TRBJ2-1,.,TGTGCCAGTAGTTCACAGAGGCTAGCGCCGTACAATGAGCAGTTCTTC,CASSSQRLAPYNEQFF
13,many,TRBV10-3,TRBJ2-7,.,TGTGCCATCACCGGGGACACCGTCTACGAGCAGTACTTC,CAITGDTVYEQYF
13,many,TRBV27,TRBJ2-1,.,TGTGCCAGCAGTTGGGGTGCCTACAATGAGCAGTTCTTC,CASSWGAYNEQFF
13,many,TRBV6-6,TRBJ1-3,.,TGTGCCAGCAGTTACTCTGAGGGAAACACCATATATTTT,CASSYSEGNTIYF
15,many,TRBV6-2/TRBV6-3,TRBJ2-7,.,TGTGCCAGCAGCAGCCCTAGCTGGGGGCGTCGGGAGCAGTACTTC,CASSSPSWGRREQYF
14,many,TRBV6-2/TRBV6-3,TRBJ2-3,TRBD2,TGTGCCAGCGAGACCCCGGGGAGGGGCGATACGCAGTATTTT,CASETPGRGDTQYF
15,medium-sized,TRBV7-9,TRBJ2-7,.,TGTGCCAGCAGAGACCGGACCGACCGCTCCTACGAGCAGTACTTC,CASRDRTDRSYEQYF
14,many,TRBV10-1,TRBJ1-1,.,TGCGCCAGCAGCCGAGAGGGATTGAACACTGAAGCTTTCTTT,CASSREGLNTEAFF
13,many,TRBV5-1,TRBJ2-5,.,TGCGCCAGCAGCTTGAGCGCGGGTGAGACCCAGTACTTC,CASSLSAGETQYF
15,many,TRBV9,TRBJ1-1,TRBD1,TGTGCCAGCAGCGTAGGGACAGGGGAGAACACTGAAGCTTTCTTT,CASSVGTGENTEAFF
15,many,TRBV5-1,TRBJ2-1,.,TGCGCCAGCAGACGGGATATGAGCTCCTACAATGAGCAGTTCTTC,CASRRDMSSYNEQFF
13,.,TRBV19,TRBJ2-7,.,TGTGCCAGTAGTATCTCTAGCTTCGTCGAGCAGTACTTC,CASSISSFVEQYF
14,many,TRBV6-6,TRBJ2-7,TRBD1,TGTGCCAGCAGTACGACAGGGGGCGCCTACGAGCAGTACTTC,CASSTTGGAYEQYF
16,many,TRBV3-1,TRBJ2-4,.,TGTGCCAGCAGCCTTCAAGAGCCTCTAGCCAAAAACATTCAGTACTTC,CASSLQEPLAKNIQYF
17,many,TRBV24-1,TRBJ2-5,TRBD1,TGTGCCACCAGTGATTCCAAACACAGGGGTCTGTGGGAGACCCAGTACTTC,CATSDSKHRGLWETQYF
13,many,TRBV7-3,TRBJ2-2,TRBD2,TGTGCCAGCAGCCTCAGCGGGGTCGGGGAGCTGTTTTTT,CASSLSGVGELFF
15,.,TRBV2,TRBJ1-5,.,TGTGCCAGCAGTGAGAAGGGTTGGCGCAATCAGCCCCAGCATTTT,CASSEKGWRNQPQHF
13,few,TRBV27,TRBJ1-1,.,TGTGCCAGCAGTACAGGGTGGAACACTGAAGCTTTCTTT,CASSTGWNTEAFF
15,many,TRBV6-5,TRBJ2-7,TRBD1,TGTGCCAGCACCAACCCGGGACAGGGGTCCTACGAGCAGTACTTC,CASTNPGQGSYEQYF
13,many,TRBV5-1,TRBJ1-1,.,TGCGCCAGCAGCTTGGAGCTTAACACTGAAGCTTTCTTT,CASSLELNTEAFF
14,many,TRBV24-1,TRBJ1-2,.,TGTGCCACCAGTGGAGCGGGGGGGAACTATGGCTACACCTTC,CATSGAGGNYGYTF
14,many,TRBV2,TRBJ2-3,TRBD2,TGTGCCAGCAGTGACGGGAGGTTCACAGATACGCAGTATTTT,CASSDGRFTDTQYF
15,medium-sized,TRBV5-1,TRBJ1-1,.,TGCGCCAGCAGCTTAACAGCTTCGATGAACACTGAAGCTTTCTTT,CASSLTASMNTEAFF
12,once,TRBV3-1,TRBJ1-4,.,TGTGCCAGCAGCCCCCTGGAGGGAAAACTGTTTTTT,CASSPLEGKLFF
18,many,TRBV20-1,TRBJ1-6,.,TGCAGTGCTAGAACTACCGGGACTCAGAGCTCCTATAATTCACCCCTCCACTTT,CSARTTGTQSSYNSPLHF
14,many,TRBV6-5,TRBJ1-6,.,TGTGCCAGCGGATCCGGAATGGAAAATTCACCCCTCCACTTT,CASGSGMENSPLHF
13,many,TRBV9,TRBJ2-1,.,TGTGCCAGCGTAGGCAGGGAGGAAAATGAGCAGTTCTTC,CASVGREENEQFF
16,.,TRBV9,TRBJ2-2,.,TGTGCCAGCATCGCGGCGGACAGACCCAACACCGGGGAGCTGTTTTTT,CASIAADRPNTGELFF
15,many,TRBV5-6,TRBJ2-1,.,TGTGCCAGCAGCCAGGACACGAGCTCCTACAATGAGCAGTTCTTC,CASSQDTSSYNEQFF
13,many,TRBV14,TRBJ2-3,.,TGTGCCAGCAGCCACCCAAGCACAGATACGCAGTATTTT,CASSHPSTDTQYF
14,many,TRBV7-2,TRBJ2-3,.,TGTGCCAGCAGCTTAGCGGGGGGGCAGGGTACGCAGTATTTT,CASSLAGGQGTQYF
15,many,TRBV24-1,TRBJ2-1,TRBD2,TGTGCCACCAGTGTGACTAGCGGGGGGGGGAATGAGCAGTTCTTC,CATSVTSGGGNEQFF
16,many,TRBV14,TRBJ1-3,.,TGTGCCAGCAGCCAAGATTGGGGGGAATCTGGAAACACCATATATTTT,CASSQDWGESGNTIYF
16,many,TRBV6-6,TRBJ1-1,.,TGTGCCAGCAGCCAGGACTTTGAATTGAATACATTCGAAGCTTTCTTT,CASSQDFELNTFEAFF
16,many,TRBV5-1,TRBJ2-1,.,TGCGCCAGCAGCGGCTCGGGCCTCAGCTCCTACAATGAGCAGTTCTTC,CASSGSGLSSYNEQFF
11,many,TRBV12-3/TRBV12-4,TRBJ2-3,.,TGTGCCAGCAGGATAACAGATACGCAGTATTTT,CASRITDTQYF
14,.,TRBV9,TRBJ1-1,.,TGTGCCTCCTCCCCCGGGACATGGAACACCGAAGCTTTCTTT,CASSPGTWNTEAFF
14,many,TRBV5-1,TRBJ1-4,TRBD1,TGCGCCAGCAGCCAAACAGGGGGCGGTGAAAAACTGTTTTTT,CASSQTGGGEKLFF
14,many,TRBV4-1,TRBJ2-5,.,TGCGCCAGCAGCCAAGATGGCGGGTCGAAGACCCAGTACTTC,CASSQDGGSKTQYF
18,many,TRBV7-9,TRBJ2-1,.,TGTGCCAGCAGCTTAAGGGGGGACAAGGGACTACCCTTAGATGAGCAGTTCTTC,CASSLRGDKGLPLDEQFF
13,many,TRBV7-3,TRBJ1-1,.,TGTGCCAGCAGCTTAGGGGCGAACACTGAAGCTTTCTTT,CASSLGANTEAFF
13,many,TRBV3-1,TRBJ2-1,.,TGTGCCAGCAGCCAAGATCTTCAGGGAGAGCAGTTCTTC,CASSQDLQGEQFF
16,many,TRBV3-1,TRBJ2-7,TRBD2,TGTGCCAGCAGCCAAGCCCCCGGCGGGAGAACCTACGAGCAGTACTTC,CASSQAPGGRTYEQYF